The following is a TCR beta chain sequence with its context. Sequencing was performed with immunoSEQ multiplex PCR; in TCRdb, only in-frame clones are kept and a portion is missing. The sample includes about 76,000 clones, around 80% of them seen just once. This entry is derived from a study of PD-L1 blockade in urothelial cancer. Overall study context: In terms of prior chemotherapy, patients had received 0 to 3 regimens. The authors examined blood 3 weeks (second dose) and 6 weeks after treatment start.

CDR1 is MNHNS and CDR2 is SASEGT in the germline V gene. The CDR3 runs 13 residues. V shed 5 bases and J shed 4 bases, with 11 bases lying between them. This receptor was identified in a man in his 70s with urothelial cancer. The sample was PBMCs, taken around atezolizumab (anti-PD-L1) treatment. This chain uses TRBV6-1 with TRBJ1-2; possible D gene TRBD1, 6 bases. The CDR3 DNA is TGTGCCAGCAGTCTCCGGGGGGCCTATGGCTACACCTTC. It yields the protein CASSLRGAYGYTF.